These 20 T cell receptor beta chains share one sample of origin, sequenced in a study of blood T cell repertoires in COVID-19. TCRdb keeps only in-frame clones here, not all; method: immunoSEQ multiplex PCR. This sample yields approximately 150,000 clones, of which approximately 86% are seen a single time; 6.2% belongs to the top ten. Specimen: PBMCs or T cells enriched from blood (not recorded which). These receptors originate from a woman between 40 and 55 years old who had recovered from COVID-19.

The chain is built from TRBV15 and TRBJ2-7; possibly TRBD2 for D (6 bases). From germline, CDR1 is LNHNV and CDR2 YYDKDF (reference sequence). The CDR3 is 12 residues long. Trimming stripped 0 bases from V and 9 bases from J, with 9 bases between. The CDR3 DNA is TGTGCCACCAGCAGAGACGGGGGAAGGCAGTACTTC. It encodes CATSRDGGRQYF.

V and J are TRBV5-1 and TRBJ2-1; 8 bases map to TRBD2. Germline V gene lookup returns CDR1 SGHRS and CDR2 YFSETQ. V shed 2 bases and J 0 bases; nucleotides not matched to a gene: 1. The CDR3 is 15 amino acids. As DNA, the CDR3 is TGCGCCAGCAGCTTCGGGGGGGACTCCTACAATGAGCAGTTCTTC. It translates to CASSFGGDSYNEQFF.

This clone was counted only a few times. J is TRBJ1-5 and V is TRBV13, with D possibly TRBD1 on 6 matching bases. From germline, CDR1 is PRHDT and CDR2 FYEKMQ (reference sequence). The CDR3 consists of 14 residues. Trimming took off 5 bases at V and 2 bases at J, with 10 bases between the two ends. The CDR3 nucleotides read TGTGCCAGCAGCGCCAGGGGCGGCAATCAGCCCCAGCATTTT. As protein: CASSARGGNQPQHF.

V and J are TRBV13 and TRBJ2-7, with a possible D match to TRBD2 (6 bases). Per germline, CDR1 PRHDT and CDR2 FYEKMQ (reference sequence). This CDR3 has 16 residues. Trimming took off 3 bases at V and 5 bases at J, with 20 bases between the two ends. Here the CDR3 reads CASSFYRELGGHEQYF. CDR3 coding DNA: TGTGCCAGCAGCTTTTATCGGGAGTTGGGCGGCCACGAGCAGTACTTC.

J is TRBJ2-7 and V is TRBV4-1, with 8 bases matching TRBD2. Germline values: CDR1 MGHRA, CDR2 YSYEKL. Unmatched junction bases numbered 6, after V lost 1 base and J lost 4 bases. The CDR3 extends over 15 amino acids. CDR3 sequence: CASSQVASGSYEQYF. As DNA, the CDR3 is TGCGCCAGCAGCCAAGTAGCGAGCGGGAGTTACGAGCAGTACTTC.

This clone was observed a few times. CDR3 DNA sequence: TGTGCCAGCAGCCGCCGGACTCAGGAGGCTACCTACAATGAGCAGTTCTTC. The encoded protein is CASSRRTQEATYNEQFF. The chain uses TRBV3-1 (or the pseudogene TRBV3-2) and TRBJ2-1, with D possibly matching TRBD2 (5 bases). CDR3 length: 17 residues. Germline V gene data show CDR1 as LGHDT and CDR2 as YNNKEL (reference sequence). V was clipped by 4 bases and J by 2 bases, with 18 bases between them.

V and J are TRBV15 and TRBJ1-2, with D hard to call. The CDR3 extends over 14 amino acids. The V gene's germline CDR1 is LNHNV and CDR2 YYDKDF (reference sequence). Trimming shortened V by 2 bases and J by 8 bases, and 15 bases separated the two germline ends. CDR3 sequence reads: CATSRRAGNFGYTF. CDR3 coding DNA: TGTGCCACCAGCAGACGGGCCGGGAATTTCGGCTACACCTTC.

The CDR3 protein is CASSDPGLKGKLFF. Written as DNA, the CDR3 is TGTGCCAGTAGCGATCCGGGACTGAAAGGAAAACTGTTTTTT. V gene TRBV19 combines with J gene TRBJ1-4; D perhaps matches TRBD1 (5 bases). The CDR3 length is 14 residues. The germline V gene encodes CDR1 LNHDA and CDR2 SQIVND (reference sequence). V was trimmed by 6 bases and J by 10 bases, leaving 18 bases between them.

V and J are TRBV5-1 and TRBJ2-5; a possible D gene is TRBD1 (6 bases). The CDR3 loop spans 14 amino acids. The V end was cut by 4 bases, the J end by 0 bases, with 10 bases between. Looked up from germline, CDR1 is SGHRS and CDR2 is YFSETQ. CDR3 DNA sequence: TGCGCCAGCAGCAGGTCAGGGGACCAAGAGACCCAGTACTTC. It yields the protein CASSRSGDQETQYF.

CDR3 in amino acids: CASSSGQGNQETQYF. As DNA, the CDR3 is TGTGCCAGCAGTAGCGGACAGGGGAATCAAGAGACCCAGTACTTC. This chain links TRBV6-5 with TRBJ2-5; 9 bases agree with TRBD1. V lost 5 bases to trimming and J lost 2 bases; unmatched junction nucleotides: 6. The CDR3 covers 15 residues. Germline CDR1 is MNHEY and CDR2 is SVGAGI.

V and J are TRBV30 and TRBJ1-3; a possible D gene is TRBD1 (6 bases). The germline V gene has CDR1 GTSNPN and CDR2 SVGIG (reference sequence). The CDR3 totals 14 residues. The V and J ends lost 3 bases and 2 bases respectively, with 11 bases between them. Written as DNA, the CDR3 is TGTGCCTGGAGCTTGGGGGCGCCTGGAAACACCATATATTTT. Its protein product is CAWSLGAPGNTIYF.

This rearrangement joins TRBV19 to TRBJ1-4, with 8 bases lining up with TRBD1. Trimming removed 3 bases from V and 3 bases from J; junction bases left unmatched: 3. In germline, CDR1 is LNHDA, CDR2 SQIVND (reference sequence). CDR3 length: 15 amino acids. Here the CDR3 reads CASSIGQGSNEKLFF. The CDR3 nucleotides read TGTGCCAGTAGTATCGGACAGGGCTCTAATGAAAAACTGTTTTTT.

This chain joins TRBV18 and TRBJ2-5, with D perhaps TRBD2 (5 bases). The CDR3 covers 14 residues. V was trimmed by 6 bases and J by 0 bases, leaving 11 bases between them. Germline V gene sequence: CDR1 KGHSH, CDR2 LQKENI. The CDR3 spells CASSRAVYQETQYF. CDR3 bases: TGTGCCAGCTCGAGAGCGGTGTACCAAGAGACCCAGTACTTC.

J is TRBJ1-3 and V is TRBV5-1; a possible D gene is TRBD1 (5 bases). The CDR3 consists of 15 residues. Trimming stripped 4 bases from V and 3 bases from J, with 14 bases between. Looked up from germline, CDR1 is SGHRS and CDR2 is YFSETQ. CDR3 in amino acids: CASSPAGQSGNTIYF. CDR3 DNA sequence: TGCGCCAGCAGCCCAGCAGGACAAAGTGGAAACACCATATATTTT.

This chain uses TRBV9 with TRBJ1-2, with D uncertain. CDR3 size: 15 residues. Trimming removed 0 bases from V and 0 bases from J, with 9 bases in between. CDR1 and CDR2 (germline): SGDLS, YYNGEE. The CDR3 reads CASSVAEGANYGYTF. CDR3 in DNA: TGTGCCAGCAGCGTAGCCGAGGGAGCTAACTATGGCTACACCTTC.

This chain joins TRBV5-1 and TRBJ2-7, with 9 positions matching TRBD2. The junction had 11 bases not matched to a gene; V was cut back by 4 bases and J by 6 bases. The CDR3 covers 15 residues. In germline, CDR1 is SGHRS, CDR2 YFSETQ. The DNA of the CDR3 is TGCGCCAGCAGCCCTCCCGCTAGCGGGGCTTCCGAGCAGTACTTC. Translation gives CASSPPASGASEQYF.

This chain joins TRBV9 and TRBJ1-3, with a possible D match to TRBD1 (6 bases). Germline CDR1 SGDLS, CDR2 YYNGEE. V was cut by 3 bases and J by 0 bases, with 13 bases left in between. CDR3 length: 16 residues. CDR3 DNA sequence: TGTGCCAGCAGCGGTACGATAGGGGGCTCTGGAAACACCATATATTTT. Its protein product is CASSGTIGGSGNTIYF.

V and J are TRBV4-1 and TRBJ1-3, with 11 nucleotides matching TRBD1. CDR3 length: 18 amino acids. V dropped 2 bases and J dropped 0; count of bases not matched to a gene: 6. Germline values: CDR1 MGHRA, CDR2 YSYEKL. Here the CDR3 DNA reads TGCGCCAGCAGCCAACCCGGGACAGGGGGGAGCTCTGGAAACACCATATATTTT. Its protein product is CASSQPGTGGSSGNTIYF.

The J gene is TRBJ2-3, the V gene TRBV5-1, with 7 bases identical to TRBD1. The CDR3 runs to 13 residues. Per germline, CDR1 SGHRS and CDR2 YFSETQ. The V and J ends lost 7 bases and 3 bases, in that order; junction bases with no gene match: 5. CDR3 DNA sequence: TGCGCCAGCCGACAGGGTTCGACAGATACGCAGTATTTT. This sequence encodes CASRQGSTDTQYF.

The CDR3 here is CSVRELEQFF. The CDR3 bases are TGCAGCGTGCGGGAGCTTGAGCAGTTCTTC. The chain couples TRBV29-1 to TRBJ2-1, with TRBD2 identical over 7 bases. Germline assignment: CDR1 SQVTM and CDR2 ANQGSEA. The CDR3 has 10 residues. V lost 6 bases, J lost 9 bases, and 2 bases stayed unmatched.